This entry features one T cell receptor beta chain sequence. Its antigen is still unknown. The entry originates in a study of monozygotic twins with inflammatory bowel disease (dated by TCRdb to the late 2010s). Study-level background: A total of some 30 monozygotic twin pairs were included in the full study, comprising nine German pairs (four IBD-concordant, five IBD-discordant) and 19 IBD-discordant Danish pairs. Disease-associated traits were sought mainly through comparisons between IBD patients and their genetically identical healthy co-twins within discordant pairs. Each individual had, on average, about 151 000 unique TCRalpha sequences and 181 000 unique TCRbeta sequences available for analysis.

Library preparation used 5' RACE. Preparation of each TCR library used 3,000 to 4,000 ng of total RNA. cDNA was synthesized with SMARTScribe reverse transcriptase in eight separate reactions per sample. During cDNA synthesis, template switching was used to introduce unique molecular identifiers that contained a 6-nucleotide sample barcode. Amplification of TCRalpha and TCRbeta cDNA involved two nested PCRs of 16 and 9 cycles, and each PCR was followed by bead purification. Before amplification, cDNA was treated with uracil DNA-glycosylase and purified using the QIAquick PCR purification kit. The second PCR added Illumina TruSeq-compatible adapters along with sample-specific barcodes. Library quality and concentration were checked on TapeStation and Qubit, and libraries were pooled at about 5 ng each. Sequencing of pooled libraries was carried out on an Illumina HiSeq2500 single-index Rapid Run using 2 x 100 bp reads and custom sequencing primers. For the original study's pipeline: MiGEC version 1.2.6 was used for UMI-based consensus assembly, which corrected PCR and sequencing errors. MiXCR version 2.1.1 was used for V(D)J alignment, clonotype assembly and CDR3 extraction. Gene usage, clonotype sharing and MAIT/NKT TCR abundance were normalised by analysing the top 1000, 10 000 and 20 000 clonotypes per sample. After downsampling to 27 000 UMIs, diversity was calculated as the inverse Simpson index using the vegan R package. Paired Mann-Whitney U tests were applied to discordant twin pairs, and Benjamini-Hochberg correction was used for multiple testing. One entry per CDR3 protein sequence results from the TCRdb reprocessing of the reads, with DNA left out. TCRdb, not the authors, supplied the V and J calls. This sample's listing comprises 420,000 or so distinct CDR3 sequences. The biggest ten clones account for about 2.3% of the sample.

From each donor, a roughly 2.5 ml peripheral blood sample was drawn into PAXgene tubes and stored at -80 degrees C. Without T cell sorting, total RNA was isolated from whole blood using the PAXgene blood miRNA kit on an automated QIAcube. Peripheral blood from monozygotic twin pairs, either concordant or discordant for inflammatory bowel disease, underwent deep TCRalpha and TCRbeta repertoire profiling that used unique molecular barcoding. For every twin pair, smoking habits were documented, and each individual was categorised as a current, former or never smoker. Broader findings and caveats from the paper: Distinction between different T cell subtypes could not be achieved in the analysis. Fewer clonotypes were shared with other individuals by IBD patients than by healthy twins, most markedly in patients showing signs of disease activity. A decrease in TCRbeta repertoire diversity, as measured by inverse Simpson index, was observed in IBD patients compared with their healthy co-twins. The results gave no support for a single strong signal or clonotype linked to IBD. Because patients received different immunosuppressive treatments, the repertoires may have picked up extra background noise and variability between individuals. Concordant and discordant twins showed no difference in repertoire similarity, possibly because of limited statistical power.

Looking up the germline V gene (reference sequence) yields CDR1 LNHDA and CDR2 SQIVND. The CDR3 measures 16 amino acids from cysteine to phenylalanine. The DNA sequence is not available. Sequenced material: blood. This chain is built from TRBV19 and TRBJ2-7; checking the TCRdb D call of TRBD1 is not possible without DNA. This clonotype originated in a human donor with ulcerative colitis or Crohn's disease, or a healthy co-twin of an affected twin (not recorded which). The CDR3 here reads CASSKRSGDSPYEQYF. Extended through the reference TRBV19 and TRBJ2-7 proteins, this CDR3 yields the full variable domain: DGGITQSPKYLFRKEGQNVTLSCEQNLNHDAMYWYRQDPGQGLRLIYYSQIVNDFQKGDIAEGYSVSREKKESFPLTVTSAQKNPTAFYLCASSKRSGDSPYEQYFGPGTRLTVT.